This T cell receptor beta chain was observed in a study of T-cell memory formation after mild COVID-19. Using constant-segment primers, 5'RACE produced TCR alpha and TCR beta cDNA libraries carrying sample barcodes and UMIs. A single record per CDR3 protein comes from TCRdb applying MiXCR to the 5' RACE reads. The sample lists about 210,000 distinct CDR3 sequences; over 9.5% were seen once. This clonotype was recorded many times. Its antigen is undetermined. Overall study findings and caveats: There was a balanced CD4/CD8 profile in clones contracting day 15 to 85, and later expanders leaned CD4+. Mainly CM and EM harbored the contracting CD4+ clones; mainly EMRA harbored the CD8+ ones. Unconfirmed was the SARS-CoV-2 specificity of second-wave clones that peaked on day 37.

Germline V gene lookup returns CDR1 SGHRS and CDR2 YFSETQ. The CDR3 is 15 residues long. The V and J ends lost 0 bases and 7 bases, in that order; junction bases with no gene match: 3. The chain has TRBV5-1 and TRBJ2-1; 11 nucleotides match TRBD1. The sample comprised PBMCs or a T cell subset sorted from them (not recorded which). The clonotype comes from a man aged 18 to 35 who had mild COVID-19 (a few samples of this study predate the infection). Cell type and time point are not known. DNA of the CDR3: TGCGCCAGCAGCTTGGAGGGGACAGGGGGGAATGAGCAGTTCTTC. It yields the protein CASSLEGTGGNEQFF. Using reference TRBV5-1 and TRBJ2-1 for the parts outside the CDR3, the full variable domain is KAGVTQTPRYLIKTRGQQVTLSCSPISGHRSVSWYQQTPGQGLQFLFEYFSETQRNKGNFPGRFSGRQFSNSRSEMNVSTLELGDSALYLCASSLEGTGGNEQFFGPGTRLTVL.